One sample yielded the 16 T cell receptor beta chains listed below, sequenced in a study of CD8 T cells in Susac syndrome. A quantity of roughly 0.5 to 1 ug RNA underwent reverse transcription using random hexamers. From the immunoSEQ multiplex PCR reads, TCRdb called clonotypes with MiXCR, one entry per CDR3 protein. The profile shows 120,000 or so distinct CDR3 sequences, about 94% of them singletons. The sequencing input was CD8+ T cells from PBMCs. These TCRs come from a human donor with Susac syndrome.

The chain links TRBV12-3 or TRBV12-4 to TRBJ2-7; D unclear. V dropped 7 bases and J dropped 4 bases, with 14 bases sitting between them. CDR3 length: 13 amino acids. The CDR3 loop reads CASTVNWGYEQYF. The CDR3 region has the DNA TGTGCCAGCACCGTCAACTGGGGTTACGAGCAGTACTTC.

CDR3 protein: CASSESGGAWETQYF. DNA of the CDR3: TGTGCCAGCAGTGAGAGCGGGGGGGCCTGGGAGACCCAGTACTTC. The chain uses TRBV6-1 and TRBJ2-5, with 10 bases identical to TRBD2. The CDR3 is 15 amino acids. The trim removed 3 bases at V and 5 bases at J, leaving 6 bases unmatched. Germline CDR1 reads MNHNS; CDR2 reads SASEGT.

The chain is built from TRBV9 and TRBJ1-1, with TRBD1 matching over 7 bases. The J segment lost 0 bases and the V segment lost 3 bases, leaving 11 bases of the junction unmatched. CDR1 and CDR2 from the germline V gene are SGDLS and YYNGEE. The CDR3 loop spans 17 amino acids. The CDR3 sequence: CASSGGDSLTVNTEAFF. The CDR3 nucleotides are TGTGCCAGCAGCGGGGGGGACAGCTTAACCGTGAACACTGAAGCTTTCTTT.

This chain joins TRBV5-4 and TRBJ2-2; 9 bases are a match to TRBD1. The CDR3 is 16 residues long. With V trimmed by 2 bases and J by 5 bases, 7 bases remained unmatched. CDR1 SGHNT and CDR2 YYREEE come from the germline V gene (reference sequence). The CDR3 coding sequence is TGTGCCAGCAGCTTCGCCGGGACAGGGAAGACCGGGGAGCTGTTTTTT. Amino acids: CASSFAGTGKTGELFF.

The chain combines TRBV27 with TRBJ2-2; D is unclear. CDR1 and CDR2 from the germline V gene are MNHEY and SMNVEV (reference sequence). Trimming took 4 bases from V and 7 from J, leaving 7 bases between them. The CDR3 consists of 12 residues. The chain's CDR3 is CASSSRVGELFF. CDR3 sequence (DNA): TGTGCCAGCAGTTCTCGTGTCGGGGAGCTGTTTTTT.

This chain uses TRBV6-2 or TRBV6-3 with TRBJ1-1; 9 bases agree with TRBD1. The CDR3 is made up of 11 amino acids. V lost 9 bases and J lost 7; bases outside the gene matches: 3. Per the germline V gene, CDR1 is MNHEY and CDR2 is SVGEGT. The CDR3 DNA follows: TGTGCCAGTTGGGGACAGGGTGAAGCTTTCTTT. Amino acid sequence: CASWGQGEAFF.

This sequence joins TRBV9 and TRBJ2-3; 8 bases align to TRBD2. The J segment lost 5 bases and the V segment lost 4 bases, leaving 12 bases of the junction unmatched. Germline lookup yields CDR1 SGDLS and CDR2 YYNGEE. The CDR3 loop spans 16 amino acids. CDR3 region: CASSPLRGGGRDTQYF. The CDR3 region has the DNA TGTGCCAGCAGCCCCCTTAGGGGCGGGGGGCGAGATACGCAGTATTTT.

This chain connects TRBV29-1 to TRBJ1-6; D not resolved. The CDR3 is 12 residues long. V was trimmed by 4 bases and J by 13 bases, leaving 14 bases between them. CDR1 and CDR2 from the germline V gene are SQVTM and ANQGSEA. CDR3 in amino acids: CSVGGPRGPLHF. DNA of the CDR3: TGCAGCGTTGGTGGGCCCAGAGGCCCCCTCCACTTT.

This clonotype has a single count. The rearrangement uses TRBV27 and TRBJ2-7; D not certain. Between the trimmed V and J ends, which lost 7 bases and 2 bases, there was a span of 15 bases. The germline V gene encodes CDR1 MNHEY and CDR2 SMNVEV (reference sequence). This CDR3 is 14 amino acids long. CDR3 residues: CASTSATGTYEQYF. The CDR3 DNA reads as TGTGCCAGCACCAGTGCGACGGGCACCTACGAGCAGTACTTC.

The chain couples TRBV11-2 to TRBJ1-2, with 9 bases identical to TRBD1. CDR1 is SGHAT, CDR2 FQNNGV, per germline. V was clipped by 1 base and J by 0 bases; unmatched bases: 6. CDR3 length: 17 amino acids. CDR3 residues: CASSLVRDRATNYGYTF. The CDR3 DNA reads TGTGCCAGCAGCTTAGTCCGGGACAGGGCGACTAACTATGGCTACACCTTC.

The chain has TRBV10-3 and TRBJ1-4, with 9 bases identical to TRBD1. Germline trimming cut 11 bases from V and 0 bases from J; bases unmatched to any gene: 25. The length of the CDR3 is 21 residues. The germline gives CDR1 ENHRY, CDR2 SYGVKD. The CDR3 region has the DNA TGTGCCGCCGGATATTTAAGACCGGGACAGGGTGCTACTGCAACTAATGAAAAACTGTTTTTT. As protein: CAAGYLRPGQGATATNEKLFF.

The CDR3 spells CASSTWTSGGLNEQFF. In DNA form, the CDR3 reads TGTGCCAGCAGCACCTGGACTAGCGGGGGTCTAAATGAGCAGTTCTTC. The chain couples TRBV9 to TRBJ2-1; 13 bases match TRBD2. Germline V CDR1 and CDR2: SGDLS, YYNGEE. This CDR3 spans 16 amino acids. Trimming removed 4 bases from V and 7 bases from J; junction bases left unmatched: 8.

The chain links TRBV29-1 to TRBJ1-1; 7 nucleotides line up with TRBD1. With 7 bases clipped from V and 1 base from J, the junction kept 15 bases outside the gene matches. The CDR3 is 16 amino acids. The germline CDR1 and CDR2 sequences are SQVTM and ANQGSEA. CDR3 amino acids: CSATGDLKTANTEAFF. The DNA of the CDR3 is TGCAGCGCTACAGGGGATTTAAAAACCGCGAACACTGAAGCTTTCTTT.

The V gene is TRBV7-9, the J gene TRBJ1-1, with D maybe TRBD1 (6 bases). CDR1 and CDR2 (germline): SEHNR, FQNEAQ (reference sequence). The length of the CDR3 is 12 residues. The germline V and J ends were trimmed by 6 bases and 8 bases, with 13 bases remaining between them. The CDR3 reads CASRVQGPEAFF. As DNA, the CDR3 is TGTGCCAGCAGGGTACAGGGTCCCGAAGCTTTCTTT.

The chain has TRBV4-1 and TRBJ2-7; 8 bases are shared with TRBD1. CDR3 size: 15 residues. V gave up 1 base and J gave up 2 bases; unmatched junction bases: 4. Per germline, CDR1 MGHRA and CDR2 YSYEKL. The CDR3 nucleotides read TGCGCCAGCAGCCAAGGGACAGGGTTTGCCTACGAGCAGTACTTC. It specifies CASSQGTGFAYEQYF.

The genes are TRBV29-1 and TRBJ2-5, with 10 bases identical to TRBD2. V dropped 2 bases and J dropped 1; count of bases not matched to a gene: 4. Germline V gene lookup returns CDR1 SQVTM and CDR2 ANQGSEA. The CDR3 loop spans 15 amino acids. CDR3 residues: CSVEKRGGFQETQYF. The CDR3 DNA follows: TGCAGCGTTGAAAAGCGGGGGGGCTTCCAAGAGACCCAGTACTTC. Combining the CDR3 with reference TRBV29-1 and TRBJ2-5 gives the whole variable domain SAVISQKPSRDICQRGTSLTIQCQVDSQVTMMFWYRQQPGQSLTLIATANQGSEATYESGFVIDKFPISRPNLTFSTLTVSNMSPEDSSIYLCSVEKRGGFQETQYFGPGTRLLVL.